These 17 T cell receptor beta chains were sequenced from one sample in a study of blood T cells in healthy people across ages. The use of a sample-barcoded 5' primer and a J-beta primer mix characterized a second PCR of roughly 7 to 11 cycles. Using its own MiXCR run on the 5' RACE reads, TCRdb lists one record per CDR3 protein. This sample carries some 750,000 distinct CDR3 sequences, about a fifth of them seen once, and the ten largest clones take about 20%. Source material: blood. These receptors were collected from an older man in good health.

The rearrangement links TRBV5-1 to TRBJ1-2, with D tentatively TRBD1 (5 bases). Germline V gene lookup returns CDR1 SGHRS and CDR2 YFSETQ. Trimming pared 0 bases from V and 7 bases from J, leaving 19 bases between. The CDR3 length is 16 residues. This CDR3 reads CASSLAAVGTGFGYTF. The CDR3 bases are TGCGCCAGCAGCTTGGCCGCCGTCGGGACCGGTTTTGGCTACACCTTC.

The J gene is TRBJ2-1, the V gene TRBV20-1; a weak D match, TRBD2 (6 bases). Trimming took 3 bases from V and 6 from J, leaving 21 bases between them. The CDR3 runs 16 residues. Germline CDR1 is DFQATT and CDR2 is SNEGSKA (reference sequence). Here the CDR3 DNA reads TGCAGTGCTAGCGAGATTGGGTCTAGCGCTGCCAATGAGCAGTTCTTC. Its protein is CSASEIGSSAANEQFF.

This clonotype came up a few times. The chain has TRBV7-3 and TRBJ2-1; 12 bases align to TRBD2. From germline, CDR1 is SGHTA and CDR2 FQGTGA. Unmatched junction bases numbered 7, after V lost 3 bases and J lost 7 bases. The CDR3 is 16 amino acids. The CDR3 nucleotides read TGTGCCAGCAGCTTGGCTCTAGCGGGAGGGGGAAATGAGCAGTTCTTC. Protein product: CASSLALAGGGNEQFF.

This clonotype was detected only a few times. The chain carries TRBV7-3 and TRBJ2-3, with 9 bases lining up with TRBD2. V lost 2 bases and J lost 1; bases outside the gene matches: 4. CDR1 SGHTA and CDR2 FQGTGA come from the germline V gene. The CDR3 sequence is 16 residues long. CDR3 region: CASSLERLAGTDTQYF. The DNA of the CDR3 is TGTGCCAGCAGCTTAGAACGACTAGCGGGCACAGATACGCAGTATTTT.

The chain couples TRBV11-2 to TRBJ2-2; D is uncertain. This CDR3 contains 13 residues. The V and J ends lost 6 bases and 7 bases respectively, with 12 bases between them. The germline CDR1 and CDR2 sequences are SGHAT and FQNNGV. The CDR3: CASSPASVGELFF. Written as DNA, the CDR3 is TGTGCCAGCAGTCCGGCATCGGTCGGGGAGCTGTTTTTT.

This clonotype has a handful of counts. The rearrangement links TRBV6-5 to TRBJ2-7; D possibly corresponds to TRBD1 (6 bases). Trimming removed 6 bases at V and 5 bases at J, with 8 bases between. Germline V CDR1 and CDR2: MNHEY, SVGAGI. There are 11 residues in the CDR3. The CDR3 DNA is TGTGCCAGCAGCCACAGGGACGAGCAGTACTTC. Encoded protein: CASSHRDEQYF.

Worth noting for this clonotype: Germline and junction disagree at one end, which may indicate a read error. The gene calls are TRBV6-5 and TRBJ2-5, with D possibly TRBD2 on 5 matching bases. CDR3 length: 14 amino acids. Per the germline V gene, CDR1 is MNHEY and CDR2 is SVGAGI. CDR3 DNA: TGTGCCAACAGTTACATGGGAGTAAGTGAGACCCAGTACTTC. This encodes CANSYMGVSETQYF.

This clonotype appeared a few times. The genes are TRBV6-6 and TRBJ1-5; no clear D gene. Germline V lookup: CDR1 MNHNY, CDR2 SVGAGI (reference sequence). Trimming removed 11 bases at V and 6 bases at J, with 14 bases between. The length of the CDR3 is 12 residues. The DNA of the CDR3 is TGTGCCGCACAAGACGGGAGTCAGCCCCAGCATTTT. Translated, it gives CAAQDGSQPQHF.

This clonotype was recorded a few times. The chain carries TRBV5-1 and TRBJ2-5; D remains unclear. CDR3 size: 14 residues. V was clipped by 0 bases and J by 5 bases, with 11 bases between them. Germline CDR1 and CDR2: SGHRS and YFSETQ. The CDR3 region is CASSLADPAETQYF. The DNA for the CDR3 is TGCGCCAGCAGCTTGGCGGATCCGGCTGAGACCCAGTACTTC.

V is TRBV6-5 and J is TRBJ1-5; no definite D call. CDR3 size: 17 residues. Between the trimmed V and J ends, which lost 4 bases and 2 bases, there was a span of 18 bases. Germline values: CDR1 MNHEY, CDR2 SVGAGI. The CDR3 coding sequence is TGTGCCAGCAGTTCCAAAAAAAGACCGATCCGCAATCAGCCCCAGCATTTT. Amino acids: CASSSKKRPIRNQPQHF.

Only a few counts were recorded for this clonotype. The J gene is TRBJ1-2, the V gene TRBV6-5, with 7 positions matching TRBD1. The V gene's germline CDR1 is MNHEY and CDR2 SVGAGI. The CDR3 totals 12 residues. Trimming at V came to 6 bases and at J to 7 bases, leaving 5 bases not matched to a gene. CDR3 loop: CASRVTGSGYTF. CDR3 coding DNA: TGTGCCAGCAGGGTGACAGGGAGTGGCTACACCTTC.

The V and J genes are TRBV20-1 and TRBJ2-2; 7 bases map to TRBD2. The CDR3 is 18 amino acids. The J segment lost 4 bases and the V segment lost 0 bases, leaving 14 bases of the junction unmatched. Germline V gives CDR1 DFQATT, CDR2 SNEGSKA (reference sequence). The CDR3 DNA sequence: TGCAGTGCTAGAGAACCGGGACTACATCTCGCGAGCACCGGGGAGCTGTTTTTT. Its protein product is CSAREPGLHLASTGELFF.

Comment on this clonotype: A junction boundary mismatches the germline segment, possibly from a read error. The rearrangement links TRBV12-3 or TRBV12-4 to TRBJ2-5; the D is unclear. The CDR3 is 12 amino acids. DNA of the CDR3: TGTGCCAGCAGTATAAACACCCGTATCCCGACTTTC. It is translated as CASSINTRIPTF.

A few counts support this clonotype. V gene TRBV7-2 combines with J gene TRBJ2-2; D not certain. The germline V gene encodes CDR1 SGHTA and CDR2 FQGNSA. V was pared by 4 bases and J by 8 bases, with 14 bases between. The length of the CDR3 is 14 residues. The CDR3 is CASSSHSTGGELFF. CDR3 nucleotides: TGTGCCAGCAGCTCACACTCGACTGGGGGGGAGCTGTTTTTT.

This clonotype was counted a few times. The rearrangement links TRBV2 to TRBJ1-5; D remains ambiguous. Germline values: CDR1 SNHLY, CDR2 FYNNEI. CDR3 size: 14 residues. V shed 6 bases and J shed 1 base, with 10 bases lying between them. The DNA for the CDR3 is TGTGCCAGCAGCGAGGAGATCAGCAATCAGCCCCAGCATTTT. Its protein product is CASSEEISNQPQHF.

The sample holds a few counts of this clonotype. The J gene is TRBJ1-2, the V gene TRBV29-1; D unclear. The CDR3 contains 11 residues. The V and J ends lost 4 bases and 7 bases respectively, with 10 bases between them. Germline V lookup: CDR1 SQVTM, CDR2 ANQGSEA. DNA for the CDR3: TGCAGCGTTGTAAAGAGTCGTGGCTACACCTTC. Its protein product is CSVVKSRGYTF.

Only a few counts were recorded for this clonotype. The J gene is TRBJ2-5, the V gene TRBV18; the D is unclear. Near its end, the DNA agrees better with TRBJ2-1, so the J call may be wrong. The CDR3 has 13 residues. Germline CDR1 and CDR2: KGHSH and LQKENI. CDR3 DNA sequence: TGTGCCAGCTCCCCGTCTGGCGTCGATGAGCAGTTCTTC. It specifies CASSPSGVDEQFF.